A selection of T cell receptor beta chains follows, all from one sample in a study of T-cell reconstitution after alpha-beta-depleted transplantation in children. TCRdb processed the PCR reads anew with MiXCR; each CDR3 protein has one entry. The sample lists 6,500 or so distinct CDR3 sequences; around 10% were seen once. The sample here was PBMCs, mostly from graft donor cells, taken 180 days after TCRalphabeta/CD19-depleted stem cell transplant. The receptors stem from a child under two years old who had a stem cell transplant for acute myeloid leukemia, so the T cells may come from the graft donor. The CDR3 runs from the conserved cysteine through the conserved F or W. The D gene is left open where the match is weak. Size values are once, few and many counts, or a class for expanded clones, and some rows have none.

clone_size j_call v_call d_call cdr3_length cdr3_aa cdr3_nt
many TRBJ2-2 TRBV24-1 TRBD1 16 CATSDPHRGNTGELFF TGTGCCACCAGTGATCCTCACAGGGGTAACACCGGGGAGCTGTTTTTT
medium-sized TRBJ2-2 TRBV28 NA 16 CASSLPLTDNTGELFF TGTGCCAGCAGTTTGCCCCTTACTGACAACACCGGGGAGCTGTTTTTT
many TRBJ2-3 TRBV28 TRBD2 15 CASSFSAGITDTQYF TGTGCCAGCAGTTTCTCAGCGGGGATCACAGATACGCAGTATTTT
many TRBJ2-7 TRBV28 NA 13 CASSLQRSYEQYF TGTGCCAGCAGTTTACAGCGCTCCTACGAGCAGTACTTC
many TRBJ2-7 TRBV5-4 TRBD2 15 CASSRTSGRADEQYF TGTGCCAGCAGCAGAACTAGCGGGAGGGCCGACGAGCAGTACTTC
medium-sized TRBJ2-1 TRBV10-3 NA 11 CAIGIYNEQFF TGTGCCATCGGTATCTACAATGAGCAGTTCTTC
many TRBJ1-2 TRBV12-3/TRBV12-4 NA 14 CASSPQGGAYGYTF TGTGCCAGCAGTCCCCAGGGAGGGGCCTATGGCTACACCTTC
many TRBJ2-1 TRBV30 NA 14 CAHGGPSSYNEQFF TGTGCCCACGGAGGGCCCAGCTCCTACAATGAGCAGTTCTTC
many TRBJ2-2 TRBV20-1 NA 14 CSARTGFDGGELFF TGCAGTGCGAGAACAGGGTTTGACGGCGGGGAGCTGTTTTTT
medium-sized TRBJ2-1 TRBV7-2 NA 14 CASTPRGDYNEQFF TGTGCCAGCACCCCGCGTGGGGACTACAATGAGCAGTTCTTC
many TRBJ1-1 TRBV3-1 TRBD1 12 CASSLGQGQAFF TGTGCCAGCAGCCTCGGACAGGGGCAAGCTTTCTTT
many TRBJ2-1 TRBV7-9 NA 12 CASSLEANEQFF TGTGCCAGCAGCTTGGAGGCCAATGAGCAGTTCTTC
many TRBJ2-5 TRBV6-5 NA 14 CASSYLGHQETQYF TGTGCCAGCAGTTACCTCGGACACCAAGAGACCCAGTACTTC
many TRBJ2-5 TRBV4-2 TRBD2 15 CASSPTGTNQETQYF TGTGCCAGCAGCCCTACCGGGACTAACCAAGAGACCCAGTACTTC
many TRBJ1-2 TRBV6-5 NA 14 CASSYGGIHYGYTF TGTGCCAGCAGTTACGGTGGGATTCACTATGGCTACACCTTC
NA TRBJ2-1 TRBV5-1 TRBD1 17 CASSLNPGTVTYNEQFF TGCGCCAGCAGCTTGAATCCCGGGACAGTAACCTACAATGAGCAGTTCTTC
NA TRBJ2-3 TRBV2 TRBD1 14 CASSSGRGLDTRYF TGTGCCAGCAGTTCCGGCAGGGGGCTCGATACGCGGTATTTC
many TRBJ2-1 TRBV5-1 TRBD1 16 CASFYSSGQGAYEQFF TGCGCCAGCTTCTACTCCTCGGGACAGGGGGCCTATGAGCAGTTCTTC
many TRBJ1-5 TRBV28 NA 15 CASSPQGEGNQPQHF TGTGCCAGCAGTCCCCAGGGAGAGGGCAATCAGCCCCAGCATTTT
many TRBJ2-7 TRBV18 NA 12 CASSAGSYEQYF TGTGCCAGCTCGGCCGGGTCCTACGAGCAGTACTTC
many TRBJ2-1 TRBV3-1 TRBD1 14 CASSRGTGEWEQFF TGTGCCAGCAGCAGGGGGACAGGGGAATGGGAGCAGTTCTTC
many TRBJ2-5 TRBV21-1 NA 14 CASPGQGLGETQYF TGTGCCAGTCCGGGACAGGGCCTCGGAGAGACCCAGTACTTC
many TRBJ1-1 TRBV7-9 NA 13 CASSLKGFTEAFF TGTGCCAGCAGCTTAAAGGGTTTCACTGAAGCTTTCTTT
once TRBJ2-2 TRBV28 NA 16 CATSPVWTRGSGELFF TGTGCCACCTCCCCAGTGTGGACACGGGGATCCGGGGAGCTGTTTTTT
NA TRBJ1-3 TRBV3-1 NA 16 CASSQVYRHSGNTIYF TGTGCCAGCAGCCAAGTGTACAGGCACTCTGGAAACACCATATATTTC
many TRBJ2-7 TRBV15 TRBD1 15 CATSRGRQGNFEQYF TGTGCCACCAGCAGAGGGCGACAGGGGAACTTCGAGCAGTACTTC
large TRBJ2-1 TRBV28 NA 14 CASRPGGSNNEQFF TGTGCCAGCAGACCAGGAGGGTCTAACAATGAGCAGTTCTTC
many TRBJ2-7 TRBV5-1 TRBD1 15 CASSGGDRGNDEQYF TGCGCCAGCAGCGGTGGGGACAGGGGTAATGACGAGCAGTACTTC